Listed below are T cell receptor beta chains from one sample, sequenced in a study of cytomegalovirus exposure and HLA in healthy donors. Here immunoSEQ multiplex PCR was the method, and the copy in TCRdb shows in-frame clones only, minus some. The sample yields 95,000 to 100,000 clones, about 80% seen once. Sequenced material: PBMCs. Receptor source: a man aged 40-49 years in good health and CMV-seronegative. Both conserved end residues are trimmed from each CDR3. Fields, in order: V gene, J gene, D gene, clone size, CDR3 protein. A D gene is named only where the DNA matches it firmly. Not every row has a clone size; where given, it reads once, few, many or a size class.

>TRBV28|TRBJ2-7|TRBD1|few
ASSRDSPSYEQY
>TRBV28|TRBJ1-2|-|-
ASSLSYNYGYT
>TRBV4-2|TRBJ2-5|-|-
ASSQNLAREETQY
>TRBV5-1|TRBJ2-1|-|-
ASSLVAGVVNEQF
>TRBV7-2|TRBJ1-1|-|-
ASSRDRFGNTEAF
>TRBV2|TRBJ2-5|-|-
ASSVSAGFGETQY
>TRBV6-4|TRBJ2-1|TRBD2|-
ASSRLAGGHNEQF
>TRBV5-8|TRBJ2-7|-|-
ASRARLDSPRGY
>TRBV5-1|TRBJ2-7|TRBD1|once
ASSLLQGIYEQY
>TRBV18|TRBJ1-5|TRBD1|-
ASSKGQKNSNQPQH
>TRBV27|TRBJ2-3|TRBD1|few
ASRPGQGDHTQY
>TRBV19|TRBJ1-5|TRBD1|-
ATQGVGSQPQH
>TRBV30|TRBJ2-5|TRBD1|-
AWSRDRKETQY
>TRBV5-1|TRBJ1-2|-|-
ASSSTSWRYGYT
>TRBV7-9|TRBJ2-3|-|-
ASSSSGADTQY
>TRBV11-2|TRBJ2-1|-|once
ASSLSAGQVYNEQF
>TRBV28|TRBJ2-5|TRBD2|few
ASSANGAGVETQY
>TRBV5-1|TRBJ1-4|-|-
ASSEGGVREKLF
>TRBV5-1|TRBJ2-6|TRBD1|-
ASSFGQGGGANVLT
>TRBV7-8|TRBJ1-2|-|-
ASSPGWETYGYT
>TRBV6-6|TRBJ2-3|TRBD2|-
ASSNSGGDSTDTQY
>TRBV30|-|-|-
AWTRGLGAYEQY
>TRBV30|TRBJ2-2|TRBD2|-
AWSVGLAGANTGELF
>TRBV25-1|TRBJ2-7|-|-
ASSRRGGSYEQY
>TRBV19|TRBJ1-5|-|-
ASSITYNQPQH
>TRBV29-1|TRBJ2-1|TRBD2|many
SVYLAGVANEQF
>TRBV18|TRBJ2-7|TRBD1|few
ASSHGQGTYYEQY
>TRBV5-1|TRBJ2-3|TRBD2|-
ASSLVASGRDQPDTQY
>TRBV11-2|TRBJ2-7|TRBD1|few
ASSRAPGGSYEQY
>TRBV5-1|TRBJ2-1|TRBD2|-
ASNSGVYTNNEQF
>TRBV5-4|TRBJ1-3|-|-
ASSLPGTSGNTIY
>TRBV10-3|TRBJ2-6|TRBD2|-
AISESRGAGANVLT
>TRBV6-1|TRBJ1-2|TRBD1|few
ASSPGDRGRYGYT
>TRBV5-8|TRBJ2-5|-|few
ASSLLSSPQY
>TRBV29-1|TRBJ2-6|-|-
SASVSGANVLT
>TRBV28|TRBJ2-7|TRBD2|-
ASWTSGSAGYEQY
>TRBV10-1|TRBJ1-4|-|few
ASSDTDGGVMF
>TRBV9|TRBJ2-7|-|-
ASSVGLGEVYEQY
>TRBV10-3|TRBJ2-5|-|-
AISEHSQETQY
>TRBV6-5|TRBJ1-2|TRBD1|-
ASRLDRGYGYT
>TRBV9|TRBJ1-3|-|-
ASTAGTGNTIY
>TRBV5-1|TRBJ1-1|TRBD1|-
ASWTGGGTEAF
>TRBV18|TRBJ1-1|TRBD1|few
ASSPRTGVTSGNTEAF
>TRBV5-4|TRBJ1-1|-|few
ASTPEDRANTEAF
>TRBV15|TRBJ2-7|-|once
ATSTPDTYYEQY
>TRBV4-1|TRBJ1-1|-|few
ASKSGENTEAF
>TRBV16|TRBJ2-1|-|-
ASSHLPEQF
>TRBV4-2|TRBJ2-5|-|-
ASSLATRETQY
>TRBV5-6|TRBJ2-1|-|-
ASSLGGGTYNEQF
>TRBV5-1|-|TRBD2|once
ASSLAGASGSTYEQY
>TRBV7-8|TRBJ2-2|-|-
ASSRGENTGELF
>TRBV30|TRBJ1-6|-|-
AWSSESYNSPLH
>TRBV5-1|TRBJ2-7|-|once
ASSFGGLSYEQY
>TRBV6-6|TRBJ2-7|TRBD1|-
ASSYSGTGPYEQY